A selection of T cell receptor beta chains follows, all from one sample in a study of sequential checkpoint blockade in melanoma. The repertoire was sequenced with immunoSEQ multiplex PCR; TCRdb's copy has only in-frame clones and lacks some. The sample has roughly 12,000 clones, roughly two thirds seen once. Here the sequenced sample was CD8+ T cells sorted from blood (inferred from file names), taken from a patient given nivolumab and ipilimumab in sequence. All receptors come from a human donor with melanoma. Each CDR3 is given with its conserved first and last residue. D genes are given only for firm matches. Some rows mark clone size as missing; the rest say once, few, many or name a class of expanded clone.

TRBD2,TRBJ2-5,-,TRBV7-6,CASSLPTSGTSGRAGETQYF,TGTGCCAGCAGCTTACCTACTTCCGGGACTAGCGGGAGGGCCGGAGAGACCCAGTACTTC
-,TRBJ1-1,-,TRBV30,CAWSPSYEAFF,TGTGCCTGGAGCCCCAGTTATGAAGCTTTCTTT
TRBD1,TRBJ2-7,few,TRBV5-4,CASSPGQGIINEQYF,TGTGCCAGCAGCCCTGGACAGGGAATAATCAACGAGCAGTACTTC
TRBD2,TRBJ2-5,-,TRBV7-9,CASSFRTSGRETQYF,TGTGCCAGCAGCTTCCGGACTAGCGGGAGAGAGACCCAGTACTTC
TRBD2,TRBJ2-7,few,TRBV9,CASSSSTSGRPYEQYF,TGTGCCAGCAGCTCCTCGACTAGCGGGAGGCCCTACGAGCAGTACTTC
-,TRBJ2-7,few,TRBV6-5,CASSYLDGHRTSEQYF,TGTGCCAGCAGTTACTTGGATGGACACCGCACTTCGGAGCAGTACTTC
TRBD1,TRBJ2-1,-,TRBV30,CAWRTGGPYNEQFF,TGTGCCTGGCGCACAGGGGGACCCTACAATGAGCAGTTCTTC
TRBD2,TRBJ2-7,-,TRBV30,CAWSSFTSGRAYSSYEQYF,TGTGCCTGGTCCTCTTTTACTAGCGGGAGGGCTTATAGCTCCTACGAGCAGTACTTC
TRBD2,TRBJ2-1,few,TRBV28,CASSLTGTSGNNEQFF,TGTGCCAGCAGTCTTACCGGGACTAGCGGCAACAATGAGCAGTTCTTC
TRBD1,TRBJ1-1,-,TRBV7-9,CASRGDRSRNTEAFF,TGTGCCAGCAGGGGGGACAGGTCGAGAAACACTGAAGCTTTCTTT
-,TRBJ2-1,-,TRBV2,CASRNRVGQFF,TGTGCCAGCAGAAACAGGGTTGGGCAGTTCTTC
-,TRBJ2-1,-,TRBV9,CASSVDSYNEQFF,TGTGCCAGCAGCGTTGACAGCTACAATGAGCAGTTCTTC
TRBD1,TRBJ2-7,-,TRBV15,CATSRGSGTGAYEQYF,TGTGCCACCAGCAGAGGGTCGGGGACAGGGGCCTACGAGCAGTACTTC
-,TRBJ2-7,-,TRBV2,CASSEGAAYEQYF,TGTGCCAGCAGTGAAGGGGCCGCCTACGAGCAGTACTTC
TRBD1,TRBJ2-3,-,TRBV9,CASSVEGGGTDTQYF,TGTGCCAGCAGCGTAGAAGGGGGCGGAACAGATACGCAGTATTTT
-,TRBJ2-7,-,TRBV5-4,CASSLDRDYEQYF,TGTGCCAGCAGCTTGGACAGGGACTACGAGCAGTACTTC
TRBD2,TRBJ2-1,-,TRBV7-2,CASSLLAGGCNEQFF,TGTGCCAGCAGCTTACTAGCGGGGGGATGCAATGAGCAGTTCTTC
TRBD2,TRBJ2-4,once,TRBV9,CASSLLPGGRNTKNIQYF,TGTGCCAGCAGCCTTCTCCCAGGCGGGAGGAATACCAAAAACATTCAGTACTTC
TRBD1,TRBJ1-5,-,TRBV5-1,CASSRTGDQPQHF,TGCGCCAGCAGTCGGACAGGGGATCAGCCCCAGCATTTT
-,TRBJ1-1,-,TRBV27,CASSWTANTEAFF,TGTGCCAGCAGTTGGACAGCGAACACTGAAGCTTTCTTT
-,TRBJ2-5,once,TRBV29-1,CSVHRVRGTQYF,TGCAGCGTGCACAGGGTACGAGGGACCCAGTACTTC
TRBD1,TRBJ1-5,-,TRBV23-1,CASSQEYRGCQPQHF,TGCGCCAGCAGTCAAGAATACAGGGGGTGTCAGCCCCAGCATTTT
-,TRBJ1-5,-,TRBV9,CASSPSGAGGNQPQHF,TGTGCCAGCAGCCCCTCTGGGGCAGGGGGCAATCAGCCCCAGCATTTT
-,TRBJ1-1,few,TRBV2,CASSEGWGDTEAFF,TGTGCCAGCAGTGAAGGGTGGGGCGACACTGAAGCTTTCTTT
TRBD1,TRBJ2-7,-,TRBV5-4,CASSPGTGGSYEQYF,TGTGCCAGCAGCCCCGGGACAGGGGGCTCCTACGAGCAGTACTTC
TRBD2,TRBJ2-7,-,TRBV28,CASGPSGPYEQYF,TGTGCCAGCGGCCCTAGCGGCCCCTACGAGCAGTACTTC
TRBD1,TRBJ2-7,-,TRBV7-9,CASSPGQGLGEQYF,TGTGCCAGCAGCCCGGGACAGGGCCTTGGCGAGCAGTACTTC
-,TRBJ2-7,few,TRBV9,CASSAEDSSYEQYF,TGTGCCAGCAGCGCTGAGGACAGTTCCTACGAGCAGTACTTC
-,TRBJ2-7,-,TRBV27,CASSLTGSSYEQYF,TGTGCCAGCAGTTTAACGGGGAGCTCCTACGAGCAGTACTTC
TRBD2,TRBJ2-7,medium-sized,TRBV10-2,CASSESGISYEQYF,TGCGCCAGCAGTGAAAGCGGGATCTCCTACGAGCAGTACTTC
TRBD2,TRBJ2-1,-,TRBV28,CASSLLAGKSYNEQFF,TGTGCCAGCAGTTTACTAGCGGGGAAATCCTACAATGAGCAGTTCTTC
-,TRBJ2-1,-,TRBV7-2,CASSPSPRGFTHNEQFF,TGTGCCAGCAGCCCTAGCCCGAGGGGGTTCACCCACAATGAGCAGTTCTTC
-,TRBJ2-7,-,TRBV9,CASSVEASSYEQYF,TGTGCCAGCAGCGTAGAGGCTAGCTCCTACGAGCAGTACTTC
-,TRBJ1-4,-,TRBV7-6,CASSLGGAANEKLFF,TGTGCCAGCAGCTTAGGTGGGGCCGCTAATGAAAAACTGTTTTTT
TRBD1,TRBJ1-1,-,TRBV9,CASSVAGTGKNTEAFF,TGTGCCAGCAGCGTAGCTGGGACAGGGAAAAACACTGAAGCTTTCTTT
TRBD2,TRBJ2-1,-,TRBV10-3,CAISEAGGHNEQFF,TGTGCCATCAGTGAAGCGGGAGGGCACAATGAGCAGTTCTTC
-,TRBJ2-1,once,TRBV5-1,CASSWTLESSYNEQFF,TGCGCCAGCAGCTGGACTCTTGAGAGCTCCTACAATGAGCAGTTCTTC
-,TRBJ1-2,-,TRBV4-3,CASSHRTASDYTF,TGCGCCAGCAGCCACCGGACAGCCTCAGACTACACCTTC
-,TRBJ2-7,-,TRBV7-2,CASSRGLGGYEQYF,TGTGCCAGCAGTCGGGGGCTCGGGGGGTACGAGCAGTACTTC
-,TRBJ2-7,-,TRBV27,CASTLRAGRIEQYF,TGTGCCAGCACCCTTCGAGCAGGAAGGATCGAGCAGTACTTC
TRBD1,TRBJ1-2,-,TRBV5-4,CASSPGTGGDYGYTF,TGTGCCAGCAGCCCCGGGACAGGGGGGGACTATGGCTACACCTTC
TRBD1,TRBJ1-1,few,TRBV6-6,CASSIQGATEAFF,TGTGCCAGCAGTATTCAGGGGGCCACTGAAGCTTTCTTT
-,TRBJ1-5,few,TRBV15,CATSSSRQDNQPQHF,TGTGCCACCAGCAGTAGTAGACAGGACAATCAGCCCCAGCATTTT
TRBD1,TRBJ2-7,few,TRBV6-5,CASSPGGREQYF,TGTGCCAGCAGCCCAGGGGGACGCGAGCAGTACTTC
-,TRBJ2-7,-,TRBV6-5,CASFANGGRGYEQYF,TGTGCCAGCTTTGCCAATGGTGGCAGGGGCTACGAGCAGTACTTC
-,TRBJ2-7,-,TRBV5-5,CASSTPGKGSYEQYF,TGTGCCAGCAGTACACCGGGTAAGGGGTCCTACGAGCAGTACTTC
-,TRBJ1-1,-,TRBV30,CAWRDRGNTEAFF,TGTGCCTGGAGAGACCGGGGGAACACTGAAGCTTTCTTT
-,TRBJ2-2,few,TRBV19,CASSTSRELTGELFF,TGTGCCAGTAGTACGTCCAGGGAACTCACCGGGGAGCTGTTTTTT
TRBD2,TRBJ2-1,-,TRBV7-2,CASSLGGLAGLEQFF,TGTGCCAGCAGCTTAGGTGGACTAGCGGGACTTGAGCAGTTCTTC
-,TRBJ1-1,-,TRBV11-2,CASRAWESNTEAFF,TGTGCCAGCAGGGCCTGGGAGTCGAACACTGAAGCTTTCTTT
-,TRBJ1-5,-,TRBV27,CASKLGPNQPQHF,TGTGCCAGCAAACTAGGGCCGAATCAGCCCCAGCATTTT
-,TRBJ1-2,-,TRBV2,CASSIQEARGYTF,TGTGCCAGCAGCATCCAGGAGGCGCGAGGCTACACCTTC
-,TRBJ2-7,-,TRBV6-1,CASRGAEEQYF,TGTGCCAGCAGGGGGGCGGAGGAGCAGTACTTC
-,TRBJ2-3,few,TRBV7-9,CASSPYRLGSIDTQYF,TGTGCCAGCAGCCCATACCGACTTGGGAGCATAGATACGCAGTATTTT